This T cell receptor (beta chain) was found in a study of blood T cell repertoires in COVID-19. In the study overall: COVID-19 samples, acute and convalescent, were from the United States, Italy and Spain. From T cells, B-cell-depleted T cells, or PBMCs came the material, which was cDNA or gDNA.

The authors' processing: Amplified reference gene primers provided the basis for estimating nucleated cell counts. This table comes from immunoSEQ multiplex PCR, and its TCRdb copy is limited to in-frame clones, with some not included. From that table come the V and J calls and clone size; the DNA was used to work out D and trimming. This sample has about 150,000 clones, with roughly 80% found just once. Trimming cost V 4 bases and J 4 bases, with 14 bases left between them. The CDR3 is 15 residues long. Germline CDR1 reads SGHAT; CDR2 reads FQNNGV. The sequenced sample was peripheral blood. This TCR was recovered from a man over 45 with acute or convalescent COVID-19. V is TRBV11-2 and J is TRBJ2-1; tentative D call: TRBD1 (5 bases). The CDR3 coding sequence is TGTGCCAGCAGCTCCCGACAGACCCAATACAATGAGCAGTTCTTC. Encoded protein: CASSSRQTQYNEQFF.